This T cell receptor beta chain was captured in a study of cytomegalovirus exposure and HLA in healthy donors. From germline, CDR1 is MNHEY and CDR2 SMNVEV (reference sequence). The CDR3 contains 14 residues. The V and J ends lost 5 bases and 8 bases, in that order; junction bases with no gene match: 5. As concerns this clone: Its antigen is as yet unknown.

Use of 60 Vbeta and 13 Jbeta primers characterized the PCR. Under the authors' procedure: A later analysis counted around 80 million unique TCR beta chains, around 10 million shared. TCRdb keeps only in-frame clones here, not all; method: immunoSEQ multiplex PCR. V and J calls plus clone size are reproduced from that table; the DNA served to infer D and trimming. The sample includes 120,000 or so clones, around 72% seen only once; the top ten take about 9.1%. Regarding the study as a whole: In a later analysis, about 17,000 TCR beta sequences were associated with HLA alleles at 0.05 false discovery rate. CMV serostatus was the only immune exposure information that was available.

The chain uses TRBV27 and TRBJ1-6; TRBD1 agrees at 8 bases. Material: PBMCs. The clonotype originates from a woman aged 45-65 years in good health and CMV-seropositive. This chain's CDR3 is CASSKQGEDSPLHF. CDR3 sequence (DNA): TGTGCCAGCAGTAAACAGGGGGAGGATTCACCCCTCCACTTT.